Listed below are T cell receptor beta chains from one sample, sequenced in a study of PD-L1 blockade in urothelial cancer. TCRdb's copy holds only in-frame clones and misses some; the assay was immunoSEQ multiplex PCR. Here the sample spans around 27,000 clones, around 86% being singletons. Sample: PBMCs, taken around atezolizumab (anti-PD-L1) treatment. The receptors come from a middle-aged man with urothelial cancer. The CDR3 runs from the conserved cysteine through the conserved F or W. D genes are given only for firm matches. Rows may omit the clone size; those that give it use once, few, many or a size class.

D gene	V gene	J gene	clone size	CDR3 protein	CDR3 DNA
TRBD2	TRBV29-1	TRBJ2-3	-	CSPVGGGSQYF	TGCAGCCCTGTTGGGGGGGGGTCGCAGTATTTT
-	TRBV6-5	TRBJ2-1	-	CASQKGGPPYNEQFF	TGTGCCAGCCAGAAGGGGGGGCCACCTTACAATGAGCAGTTCTTC
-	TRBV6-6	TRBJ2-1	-	CASKTVYNEQFF	TGTGCCAGCAAAACAGTGTACAATGAGCAGTTCTTC
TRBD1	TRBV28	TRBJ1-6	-	CASRYTGGRESPLHF	TGTGCCAGCAGATACACAGGGGGGCGCGAGTCACCCCTCCACTTT
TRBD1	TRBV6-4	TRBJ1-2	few	CASSDQTGIPPWGYTF	TGTGCCAGCAGTGACCAGACAGGGATTCCTCCTTGGGGCTACACCTTC
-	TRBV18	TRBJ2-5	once	CASSPGGGGETQYF	TGTGCCAGCTCACCAGGGGGAGGAGGAGAGACCCAGTACTTC
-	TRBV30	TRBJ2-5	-	CAWSALDRREGTQYF	TGTGCCTGGAGTGCCCTCGATAGGCGGGAAGGGACCCAGTACTTC
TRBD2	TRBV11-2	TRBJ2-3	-	CASSLRITGLAGSPDF	TGTGCCAGCAGCCTCCGCATAACTGGACTAGCGGGGAGTCCGGATTTT
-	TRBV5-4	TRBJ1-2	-	CVSRGQYVGYTF	TGTGTCAGCCGTGGACAGTACGTTGGCTACACCTTC
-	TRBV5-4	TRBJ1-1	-	CASSFPGLTLAEAFF	TGTGCCAGCAGCTTTCCCGGGTTGACGTTGGCTGAAGCTTTCTTT
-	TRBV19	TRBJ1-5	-	CASSIPGGGNQPQHF	TGTGCCAGTAGTATCCCGGGAGGAGGCAATCAGCCCCAGCATTTT
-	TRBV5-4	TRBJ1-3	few	CASTTSTGLPGNTIYF	TGTGCCAGCACGACTTCGACAGGACTCCCTGGAAACACCATATATTTT
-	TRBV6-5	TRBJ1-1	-	CASSLHTGTLNTEAFF	TGTGCCAGCAGTTTACACACCGGGACACTGAACACTGAAGCTTTCTTT
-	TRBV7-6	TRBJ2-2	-	CASSLRQIANTGELFF	TGTGCCAGCAGCTTACGACAGATTGCGAACACCGGGGAGCTGTTTTTT
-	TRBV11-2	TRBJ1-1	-	CASSLGTGLAFF	TGTGCCAGCAGCTTAGGTACAGGTCTAGCTTTCTTT
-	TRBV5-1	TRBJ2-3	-	CASRVGDRTDTQYF	TGCGCCAGCAGGGTCGGGGATCGCACAGATACGCAGTATTTT
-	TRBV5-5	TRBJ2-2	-	CASSLAVLGGNTGELFF	TGTGCCAGCAGCTTGGCCGTCTTAGGGGGGAACACCGGGGAGCTGTTTTTT
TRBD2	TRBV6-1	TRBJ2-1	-	CASIKSGKTYNEQFF	TGTGCCAGCATCAAGAGCGGGAAAACCTACAATGAGCAGTTCTTC
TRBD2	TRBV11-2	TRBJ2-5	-	CASSLAQRGETQYF	TGTGCCAGCAGCTTAGCCCAGCGGGGGGAGACCCAGTACTTC
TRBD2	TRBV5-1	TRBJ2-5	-	CASSPGLAEETQYF	TGCGCCAGCAGCCCGGGACTAGCGGAAGAGACCCAGTACTTC
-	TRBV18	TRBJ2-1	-	CASSLADSSYNEQFF	TGTGCCAGCTCACTAGCGGATAGCTCCTACAATGAGCAGTTCTTC
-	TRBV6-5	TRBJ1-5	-	CASSYKGPNQPQHF	TGTGCCAGCAGTTACAAGGGGCCCAATCAGCCCCAGCATTTT
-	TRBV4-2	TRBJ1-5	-	CASSPAGGVGEPQHF	TGTGCCAGCAGCCCCGCGGGGGGGGTCGGTGAGCCCCAGCATTTT
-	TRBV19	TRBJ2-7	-	CASRKPGYEQYF	TGTGCCAGTAGGAAGCCCGGGTACGAGCAGTACTTC
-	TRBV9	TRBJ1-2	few	CASSVAPEQGSNYGYTF	TGTGCCAGCAGCGTAGCCCCCGAACAGGGCAGTAACTATGGCTACACCTTC
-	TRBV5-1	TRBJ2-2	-	CASSQGGGKNTGELFF	TGCGCCAGCAGCCAAGGGGGCGGGAAGAACACCGGGGAGCTGTTTTTT
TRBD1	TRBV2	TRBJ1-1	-	CASSGQGGTEAFF	TGTGCCAGCAGCGGACAGGGTGGGACTGAAGCTTTCTTT
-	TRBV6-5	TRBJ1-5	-	CASSLAGDSNQPQHF	TGTGCCAGCAGTTTAGCAGGGGATAGCAATCAGCCCCAGCATTTT
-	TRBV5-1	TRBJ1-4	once	CASSLGQLNEKLFF	TGCGCCAGCAGCTTGGGACAGCTGAATGAAAAACTGTTTTTT
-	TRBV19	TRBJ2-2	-	CASSNGQDTGELFF	TGTGCCAGTAGTAACGGACAAGACACCGGGGAGCTGTTTTTT
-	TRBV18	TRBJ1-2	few	CASSARGDTYGYTF	TGTGCCAGCTCAGCCAGGGGCGATACCTATGGCTACACCTTC
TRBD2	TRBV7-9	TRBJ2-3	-	CASSPMAGGPRDTQYF	TGTGCCAGCAGCCCAATGGCGGGAGGGCCTAGGGATACGCAGTATTTT
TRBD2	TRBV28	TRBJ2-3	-	CASSLGGTSGGNTDTQYF	TGTGCCAGCAGTTTAGGGGGGACTAGCGGGGGGAACACAGATACGCAGTATTTT
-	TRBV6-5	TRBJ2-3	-	CASSFGGSDTQYF	TGTGCCAGCAGCTTCGGGGGATCAGATACGCAGTATTTT
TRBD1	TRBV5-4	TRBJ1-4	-	CASSLDPGGAGEKLFF	TGTGCCAGCAGCTTGGACCCAGGGGGCGCAGGTGAAAAACTGTTTTTT